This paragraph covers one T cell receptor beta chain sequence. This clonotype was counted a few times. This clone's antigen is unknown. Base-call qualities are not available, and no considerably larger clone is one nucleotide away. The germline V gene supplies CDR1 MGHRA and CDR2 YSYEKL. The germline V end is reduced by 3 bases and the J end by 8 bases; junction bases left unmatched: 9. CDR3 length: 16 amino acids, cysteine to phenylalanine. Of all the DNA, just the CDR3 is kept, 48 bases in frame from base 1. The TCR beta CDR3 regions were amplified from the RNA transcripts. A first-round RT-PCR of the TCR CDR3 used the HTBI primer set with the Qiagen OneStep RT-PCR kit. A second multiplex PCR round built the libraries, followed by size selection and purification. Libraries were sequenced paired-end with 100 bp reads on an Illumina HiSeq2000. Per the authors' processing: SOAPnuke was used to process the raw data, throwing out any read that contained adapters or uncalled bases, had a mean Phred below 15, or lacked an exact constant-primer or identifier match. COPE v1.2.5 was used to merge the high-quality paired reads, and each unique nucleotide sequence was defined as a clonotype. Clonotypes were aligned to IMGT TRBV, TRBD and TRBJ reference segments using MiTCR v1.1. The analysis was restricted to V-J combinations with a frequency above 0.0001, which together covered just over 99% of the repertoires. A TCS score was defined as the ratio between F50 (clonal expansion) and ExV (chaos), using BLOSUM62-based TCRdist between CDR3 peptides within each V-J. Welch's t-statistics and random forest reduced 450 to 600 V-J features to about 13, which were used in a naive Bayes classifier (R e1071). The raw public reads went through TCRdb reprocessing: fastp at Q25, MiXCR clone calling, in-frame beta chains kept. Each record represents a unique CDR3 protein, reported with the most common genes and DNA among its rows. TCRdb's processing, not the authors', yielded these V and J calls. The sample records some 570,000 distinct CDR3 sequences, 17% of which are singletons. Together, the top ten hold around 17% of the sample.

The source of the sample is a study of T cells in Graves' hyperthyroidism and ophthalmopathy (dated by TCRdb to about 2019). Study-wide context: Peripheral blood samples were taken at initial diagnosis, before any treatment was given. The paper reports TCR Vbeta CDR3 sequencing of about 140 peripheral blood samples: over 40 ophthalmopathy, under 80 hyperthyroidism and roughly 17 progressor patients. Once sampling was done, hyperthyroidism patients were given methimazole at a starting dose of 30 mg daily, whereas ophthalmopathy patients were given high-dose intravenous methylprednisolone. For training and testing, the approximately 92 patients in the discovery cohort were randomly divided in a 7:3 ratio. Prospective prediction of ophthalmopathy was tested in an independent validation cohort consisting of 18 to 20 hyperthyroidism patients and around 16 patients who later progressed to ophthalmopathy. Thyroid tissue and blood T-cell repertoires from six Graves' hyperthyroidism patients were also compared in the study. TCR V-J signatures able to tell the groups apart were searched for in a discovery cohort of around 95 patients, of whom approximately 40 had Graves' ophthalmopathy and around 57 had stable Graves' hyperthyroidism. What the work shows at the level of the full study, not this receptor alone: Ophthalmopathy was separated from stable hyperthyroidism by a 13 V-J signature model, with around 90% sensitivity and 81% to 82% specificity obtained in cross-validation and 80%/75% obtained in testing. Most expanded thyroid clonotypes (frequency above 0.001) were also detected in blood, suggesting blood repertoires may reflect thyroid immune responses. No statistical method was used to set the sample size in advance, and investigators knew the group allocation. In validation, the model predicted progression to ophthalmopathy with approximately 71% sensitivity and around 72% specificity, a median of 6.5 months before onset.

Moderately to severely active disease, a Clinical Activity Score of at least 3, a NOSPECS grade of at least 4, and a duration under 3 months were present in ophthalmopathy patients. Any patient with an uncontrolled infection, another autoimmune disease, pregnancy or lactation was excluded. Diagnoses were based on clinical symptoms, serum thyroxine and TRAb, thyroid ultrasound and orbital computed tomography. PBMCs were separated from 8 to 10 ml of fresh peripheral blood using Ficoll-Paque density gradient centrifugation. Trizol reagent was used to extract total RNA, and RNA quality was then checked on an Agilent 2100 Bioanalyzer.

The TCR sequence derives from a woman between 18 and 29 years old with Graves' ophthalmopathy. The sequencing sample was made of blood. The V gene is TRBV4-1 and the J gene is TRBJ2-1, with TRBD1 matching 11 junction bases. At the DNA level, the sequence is TGCGCCAGCAGCCAGGGATCAGGACAGGGGGCCGATGAGCAGTTCTTC. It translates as CASSQGSGQGADEQFF.